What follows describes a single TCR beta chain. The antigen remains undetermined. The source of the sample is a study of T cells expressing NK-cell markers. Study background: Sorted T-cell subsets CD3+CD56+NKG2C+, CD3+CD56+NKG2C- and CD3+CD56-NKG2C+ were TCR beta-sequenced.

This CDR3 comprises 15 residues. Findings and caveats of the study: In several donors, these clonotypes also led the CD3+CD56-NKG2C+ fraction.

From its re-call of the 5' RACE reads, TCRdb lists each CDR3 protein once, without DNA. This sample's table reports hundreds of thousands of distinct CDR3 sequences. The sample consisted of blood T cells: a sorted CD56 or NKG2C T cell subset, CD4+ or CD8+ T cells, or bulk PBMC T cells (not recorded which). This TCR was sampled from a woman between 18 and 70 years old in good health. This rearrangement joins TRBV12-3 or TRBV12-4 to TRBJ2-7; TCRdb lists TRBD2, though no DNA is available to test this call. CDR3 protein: CASSSHIGTEDEQYF.